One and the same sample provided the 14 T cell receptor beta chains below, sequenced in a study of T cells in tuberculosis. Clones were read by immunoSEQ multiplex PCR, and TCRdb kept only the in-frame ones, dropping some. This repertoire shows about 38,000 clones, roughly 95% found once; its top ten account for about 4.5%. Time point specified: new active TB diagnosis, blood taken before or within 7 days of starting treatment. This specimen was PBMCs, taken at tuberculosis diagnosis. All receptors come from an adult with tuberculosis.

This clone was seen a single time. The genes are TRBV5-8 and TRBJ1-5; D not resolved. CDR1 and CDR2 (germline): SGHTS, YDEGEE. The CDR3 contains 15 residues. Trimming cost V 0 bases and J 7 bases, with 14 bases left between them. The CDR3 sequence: CASSLAGRQSQPQHF. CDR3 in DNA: TGTGCCAGCAGCTTGGCCGGGAGGCAGTCCCAGCCCCAGCATTTT. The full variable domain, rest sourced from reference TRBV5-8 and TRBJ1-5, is EAGVTQSPTHLIKTRGQQATLRCSPISGHTSVYWYQQALGLGLQFLLWYDEGEERNRGNFPPRFSGRQFPNYSSELNVNALELEDSALYLCASSLAGRQSQPQHFGDGTRLSIL.

Written as DNA, the CDR3 is TGTGCCAGCAGTGAAGGGGGACGGGGGGCCTACACTGAAGCTTTCTTT. Amino acids: CASSEGGRGAYTEAFF. The V gene is TRBV6-1, the J gene TRBJ1-1, with TRBD1 as a possible D gene (6 bases). The germline CDR1 and CDR2 sequences are MNHNS and SASEGT. V was pared by 1 base and J by 3 bases, with 15 bases between. This CDR3 contains 16 residues.

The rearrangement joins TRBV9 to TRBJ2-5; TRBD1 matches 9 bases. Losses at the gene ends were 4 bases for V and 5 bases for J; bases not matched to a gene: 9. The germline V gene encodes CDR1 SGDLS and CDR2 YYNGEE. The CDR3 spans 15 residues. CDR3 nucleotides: TGTGCCAGCAGCCCCACCGGGACAGGGACCGAGACCCAGTACTTC. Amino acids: CASSPTGTGTETQYF.

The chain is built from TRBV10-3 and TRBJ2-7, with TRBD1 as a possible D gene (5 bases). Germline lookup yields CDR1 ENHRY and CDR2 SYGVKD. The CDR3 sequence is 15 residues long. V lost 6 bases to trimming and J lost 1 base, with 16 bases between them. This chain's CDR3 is CAIRSDTLASYEQYF. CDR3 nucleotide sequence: TGTGCCATCAGGTCGGACACACTTGCTTCCTACGAGCAGTACTTC.

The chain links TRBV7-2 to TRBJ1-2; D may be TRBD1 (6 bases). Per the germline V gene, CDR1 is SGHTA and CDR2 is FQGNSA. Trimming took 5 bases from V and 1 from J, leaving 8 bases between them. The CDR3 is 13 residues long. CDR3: CASSRRGNYGYTF. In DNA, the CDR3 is TGTGCCAGCAGCCGCAGGGGTAACTATGGCTACACCTTC.

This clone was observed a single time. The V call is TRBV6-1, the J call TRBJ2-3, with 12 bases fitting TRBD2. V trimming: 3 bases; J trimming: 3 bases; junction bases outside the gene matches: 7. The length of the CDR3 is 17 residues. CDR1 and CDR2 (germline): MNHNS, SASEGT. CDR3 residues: CASSDFLAGGLTDTQYF. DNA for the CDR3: TGTGCCAGCAGTGATTTTCTAGCGGGGGGGTTAACAGATACGCAGTATTTT.

CDR3 sequence reads: CASLDRSRRYEQYF. The CDR3 bases are TGTGCCAGCCTCGACAGATCACGACGATACGAGCAGTACTTC. V is TRBV6-6 and J is TRBJ2-7; a possible D gene is TRBD1 (5 bases). Trimming pared 8 bases from V and 4 bases from J, leaving 18 bases between. The germline CDR1 and CDR2 sequences are MNHNY and SVGAGI (reference sequence). The CDR3 covers 14 residues.

The CDR3 region is CASSARADQPQHF. The CDR3, as DNA: TGTGCCAGCAGCGCTCGCGCCGATCAGCCCCAGCATTTT. The rearrangement links TRBV9 to TRBJ1-5; D is unclear. V dropped 3 bases and J dropped 5 bases, with 9 bases sitting between them. Germline CDR1 SGDLS, CDR2 YYNGEE. The CDR3 runs to 13 residues.

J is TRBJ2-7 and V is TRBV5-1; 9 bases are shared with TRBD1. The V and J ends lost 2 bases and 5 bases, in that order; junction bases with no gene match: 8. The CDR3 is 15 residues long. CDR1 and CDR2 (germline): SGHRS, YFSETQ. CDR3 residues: CASSFLGTGLDEQYF. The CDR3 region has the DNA TGCGCCAGCAGCTTTCTCGGGACAGGGTTAGACGAGCAGTACTTC.

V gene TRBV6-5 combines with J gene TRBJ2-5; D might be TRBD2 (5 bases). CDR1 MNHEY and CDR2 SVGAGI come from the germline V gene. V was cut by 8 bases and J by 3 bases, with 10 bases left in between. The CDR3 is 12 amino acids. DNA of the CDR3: TGTGCCAGCCGGACGGAGGAAGAGACCCAGTACTTC. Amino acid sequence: CASRTEEETQYF.

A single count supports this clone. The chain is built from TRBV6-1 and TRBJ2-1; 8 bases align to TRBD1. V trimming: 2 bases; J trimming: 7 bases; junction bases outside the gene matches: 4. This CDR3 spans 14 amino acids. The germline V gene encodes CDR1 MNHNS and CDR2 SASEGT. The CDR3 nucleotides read TGTGCCAGCAGTGAACAGGGGGCTAGTAATGAGCAGTTCTTC. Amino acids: CASSEQGASNEQFF.

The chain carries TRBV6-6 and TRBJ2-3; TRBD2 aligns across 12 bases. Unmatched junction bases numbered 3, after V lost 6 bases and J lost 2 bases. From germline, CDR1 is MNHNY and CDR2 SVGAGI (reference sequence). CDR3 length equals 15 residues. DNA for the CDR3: TGTGCCAGCAGGGGGACTAGCGGGTTCACAGATACGCAGTATTTT. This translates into CASRGTSGFTDTQYF.

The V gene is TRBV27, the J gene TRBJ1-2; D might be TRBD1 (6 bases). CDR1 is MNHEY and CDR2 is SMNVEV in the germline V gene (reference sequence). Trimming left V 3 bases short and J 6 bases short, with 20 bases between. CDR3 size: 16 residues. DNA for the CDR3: TGTGCCAGCAGTTTGACTAAAAAGGGGGTGGGTCATGGCTACACCTTC. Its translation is CASSLTKKGVGHGYTF.

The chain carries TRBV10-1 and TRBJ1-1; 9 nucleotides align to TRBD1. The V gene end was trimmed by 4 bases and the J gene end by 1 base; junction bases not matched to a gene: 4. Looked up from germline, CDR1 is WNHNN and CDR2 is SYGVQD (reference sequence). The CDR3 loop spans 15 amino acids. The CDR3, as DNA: TGCGCCAGCAGTGCCGGACAGGGGAAGAACACTGAAGCTTTCTTT. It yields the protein CASSAGQGKNTEAFF.